This T cell receptor (beta chain) emerged from a study of human T cells and chemical hapten exposure. Study conclusions and caveats: Controls had significantly fewer large CDR3 similarity clusters than were formed by expanded TCRs. DPC sensitization produced no change in TCRs with frequency above 1 in 1000.

TCRdb re-called the RACE reads through MiXCR, storing one row per CDR3 protein. Here the sample spans 350,000 to 400,000 distinct CDR3 sequences, around 6% being singletons. This clonotype was picked up a small number of times. Antigen specificity is unknown. Germline V lookup: CDR1 SGHRS, CDR2 YFSETQ. The germline V and J ends were trimmed by 0 bases and 1 base, with 13 bases remaining between them. This CDR3 is 16 amino acids long. The time point is: patch test 2, 6 weeks after DPC sensitization. Treatment given: therapeutic diphenylcyclopropenone sensitization with weekly scalp DPC. Blood collection happened ahead of applying each patch test.

This clonotype originated in a woman between 18 and 30 years old with alopecia areata. Some clones in this sample may be carry-over from other donors' samples. The sample here was whole blood, taken in connection with sensitization to the hapten diphenylcyclopropenone (DPC). The V and J genes are TRBV5-1 and TRBJ2-5, with D unresolved. CDR3 loop: CASSLEAESVQETQYF. DNA for the CDR3: TGCGCCAGCAGCTTGGAGGCGGAGAGCGTCCAAGAGACCCAGTACTTC.